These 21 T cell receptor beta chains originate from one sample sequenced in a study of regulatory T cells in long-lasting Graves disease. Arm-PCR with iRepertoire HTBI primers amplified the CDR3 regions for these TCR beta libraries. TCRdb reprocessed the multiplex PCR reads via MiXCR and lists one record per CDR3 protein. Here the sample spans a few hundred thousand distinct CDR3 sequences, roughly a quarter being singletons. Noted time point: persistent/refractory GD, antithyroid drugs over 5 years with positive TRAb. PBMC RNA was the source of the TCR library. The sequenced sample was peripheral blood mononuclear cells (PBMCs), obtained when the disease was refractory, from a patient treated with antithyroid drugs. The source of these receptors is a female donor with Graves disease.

The CDR3 nucleotides read TGTGCCAGCAGCGACGGATACGACAGGGGCCCAATTTTGCAGTACTTC. This codes for CASSDGYDRGPILQYF. The chain is built from TRBV9 and TRBJ2-7; 8 nucleotides align to TRBD1. Germline assignment: CDR1 SGDLS and CDR2 YYNGEE. V lost 3 bases to trimming and J lost 9 bases; unmatched junction nucleotides: 17. CDR3 length: 16 residues.

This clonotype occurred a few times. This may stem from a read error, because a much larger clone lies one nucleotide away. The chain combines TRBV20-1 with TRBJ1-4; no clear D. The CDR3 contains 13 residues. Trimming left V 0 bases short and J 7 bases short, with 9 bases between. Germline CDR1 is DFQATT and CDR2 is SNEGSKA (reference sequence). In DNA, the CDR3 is TGCAGTGCTAGAGATACTGTTGGTGAAAAACTGTTTTTT. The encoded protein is CSARDTVGEKLFF.

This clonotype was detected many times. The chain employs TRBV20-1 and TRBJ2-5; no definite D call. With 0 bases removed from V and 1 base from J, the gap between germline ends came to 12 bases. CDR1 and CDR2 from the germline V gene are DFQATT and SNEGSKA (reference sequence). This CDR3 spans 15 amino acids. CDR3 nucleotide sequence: TGCAGTGCTAGAGATGGAAGGGCAGCCCAAGAGACCCAGTACTTC. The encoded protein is CSARDGRAAQETQYF.

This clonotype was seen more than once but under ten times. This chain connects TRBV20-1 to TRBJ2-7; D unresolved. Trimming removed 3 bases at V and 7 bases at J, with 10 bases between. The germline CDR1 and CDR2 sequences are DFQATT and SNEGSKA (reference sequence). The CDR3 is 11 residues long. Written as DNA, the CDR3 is TGCAGTGCTAGTTCGGGTCGGGAGCAGTACTTC. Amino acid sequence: CSASSGREQYF.

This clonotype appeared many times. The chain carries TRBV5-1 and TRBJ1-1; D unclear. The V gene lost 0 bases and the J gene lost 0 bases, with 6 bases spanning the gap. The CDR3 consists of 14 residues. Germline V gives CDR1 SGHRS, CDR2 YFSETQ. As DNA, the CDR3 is TGCGCCAGCAGCTTGGCACAGTTGAACACTGAAGCTTTCTTT. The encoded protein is CASSLAQLNTEAFF.

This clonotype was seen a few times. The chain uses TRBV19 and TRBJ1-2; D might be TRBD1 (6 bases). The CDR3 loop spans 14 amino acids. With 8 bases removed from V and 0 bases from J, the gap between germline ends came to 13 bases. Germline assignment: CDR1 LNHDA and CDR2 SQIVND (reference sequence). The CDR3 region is CASGRGPANYGYTF. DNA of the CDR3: TGTGCCAGTGGTCGGGGGCCAGCTAACTATGGCTACACCTTC. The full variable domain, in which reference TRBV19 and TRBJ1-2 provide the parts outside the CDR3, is DGGITQSPKYLFRKEGQNVTLSCEQNLNHDAMYWYRQDPGQGLRLIYYSQIVNDFQKGDIAEGYSVSREKKESFPLTVTSAQKNPTAFYLCASGRGPANYGYTFGSGTRLTVV.

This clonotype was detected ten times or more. The CDR3 DNA sequence: TGTGCCATCAGTGATCGGACAGGGGGCGCGAACACTGAAGCTTTCTTT. Encoded protein: CAISDRTGGANTEAFF. The chain combines TRBV10-3 with TRBJ1-1; the match to TRBD1 covers 11 bases. Germline CDR1 ENHRY, CDR2 SYGVKD. V trimming: 3 bases; J trimming: 1 base; junction bases outside the gene matches: 4. This CDR3 contains 16 residues.

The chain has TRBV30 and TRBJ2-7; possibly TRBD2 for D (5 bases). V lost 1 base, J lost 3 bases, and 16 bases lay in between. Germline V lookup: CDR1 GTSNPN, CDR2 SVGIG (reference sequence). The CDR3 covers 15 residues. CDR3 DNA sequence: TGTGCCTGGAGTGGGACCGGGGAGTATCGCTACGAGCAGTACTTC. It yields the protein CAWSGTGEYRYEQYF.

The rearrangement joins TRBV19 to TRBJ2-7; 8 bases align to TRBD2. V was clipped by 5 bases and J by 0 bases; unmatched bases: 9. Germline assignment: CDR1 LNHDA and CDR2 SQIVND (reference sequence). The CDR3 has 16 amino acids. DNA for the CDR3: TGTGCCAGTAGTGGCAGGGGAACTAGCGGCTCCTACGAGCAGTACTTC. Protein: CASSGRGTSGSYEQYF.

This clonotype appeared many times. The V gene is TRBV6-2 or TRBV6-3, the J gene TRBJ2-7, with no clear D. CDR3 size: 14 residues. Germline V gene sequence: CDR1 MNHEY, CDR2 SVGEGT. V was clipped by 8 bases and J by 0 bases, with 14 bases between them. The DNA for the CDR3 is TGTGCCAGCGCGCTTACTGTGTACTCCTACGAGCAGTACTTC. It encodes CASALTVYSYEQYF.

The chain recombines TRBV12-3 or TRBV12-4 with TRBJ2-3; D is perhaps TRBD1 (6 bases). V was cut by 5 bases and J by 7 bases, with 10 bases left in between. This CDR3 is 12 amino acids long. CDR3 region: CASSGQLYTQYF. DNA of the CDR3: TGTGCCAGCAGTGGACAGTTATATACGCAGTATTTT.

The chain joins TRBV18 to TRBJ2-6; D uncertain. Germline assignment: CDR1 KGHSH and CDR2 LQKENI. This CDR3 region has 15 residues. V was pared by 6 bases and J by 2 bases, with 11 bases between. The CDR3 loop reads CASSASGAGANVLTF. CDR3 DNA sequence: TGTGCCAGCTCCGCAAGTGGGGCTGGGGCCAACGTCCTGACTTTC.

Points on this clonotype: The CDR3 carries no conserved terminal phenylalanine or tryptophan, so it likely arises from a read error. CDR3 loop: CATSRGTGTYEQYS. In DNA form, the CDR3 reads TGTGCCACCAGTCGTGGGACAGGTACCTACGAGCAGTACTCC. The chain is built from TRBV24-1 and TRBJ2-7; 8 nucleotides agree with TRBD1. The germline V gene has CDR1 KGHDR and CDR2 SFDVKD. J was trimmed by 2 bases and V by 6 bases; bases with no gene match: 5. The CDR3 loop spans 14 amino acids.

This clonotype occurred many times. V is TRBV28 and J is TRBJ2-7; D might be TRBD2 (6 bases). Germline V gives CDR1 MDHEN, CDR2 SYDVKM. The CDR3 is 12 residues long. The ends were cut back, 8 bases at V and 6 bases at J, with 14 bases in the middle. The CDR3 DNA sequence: TGTGCCAGCTGCAAGCCCGGGGGCGAGCAGTACTTC. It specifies CASCKPGGEQYF.

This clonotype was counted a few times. The CDR3 DNA is TGTGCCAGCAGCTTAAAACTAGTTACCGGGGAGCTGTTTTTT. This sequence encodes CASSLKLVTGELFF. This chain links TRBV7-9 with TRBJ2-2; a weak D match, TRBD2 (5 bases). The CDR3 is made up of 14 amino acids. Germline CDR1 reads SEHNR; CDR2 reads FQNEAQ (reference sequence). Trimming stripped 2 bases from V and 5 bases from J, with 9 bases between.

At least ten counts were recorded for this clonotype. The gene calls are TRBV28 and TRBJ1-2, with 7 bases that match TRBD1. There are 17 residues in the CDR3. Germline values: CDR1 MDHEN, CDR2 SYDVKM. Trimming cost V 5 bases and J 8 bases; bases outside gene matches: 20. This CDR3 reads CASSPRRGTAVQYGYTF. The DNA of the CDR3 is TGTGCCAGCAGTCCGCGTCGTGGGACAGCCGTTCAGTACGGCTACACCTTC.

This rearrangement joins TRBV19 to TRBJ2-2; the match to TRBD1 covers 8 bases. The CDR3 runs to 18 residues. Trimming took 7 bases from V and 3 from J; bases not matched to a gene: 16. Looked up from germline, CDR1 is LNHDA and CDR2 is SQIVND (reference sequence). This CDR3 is CASTQGGLWTGHTGELFF. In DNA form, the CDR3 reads TGTGCCAGTACTCAAGGGGGATTGTGGACAGGGCACACCGGGGAGCTGTTTTTT.

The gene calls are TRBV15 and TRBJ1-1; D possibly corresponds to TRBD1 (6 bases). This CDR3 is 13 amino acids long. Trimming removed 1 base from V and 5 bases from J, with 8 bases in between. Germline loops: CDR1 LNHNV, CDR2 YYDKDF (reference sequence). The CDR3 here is CATSRGTVTEAFF. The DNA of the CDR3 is TGTGCCACCAGCAGAGGGACAGTGACTGAAGCTTTCTTT.

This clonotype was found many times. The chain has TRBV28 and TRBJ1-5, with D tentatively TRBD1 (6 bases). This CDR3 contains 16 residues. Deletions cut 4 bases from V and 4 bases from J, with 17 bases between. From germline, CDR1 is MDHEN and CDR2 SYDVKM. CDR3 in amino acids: CASSWGGGGTNQPQHF. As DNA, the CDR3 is TGTGCCAGCAGTTGGGGAGGAGGGGGGACGAATCAGCCCCAGCATTTT.

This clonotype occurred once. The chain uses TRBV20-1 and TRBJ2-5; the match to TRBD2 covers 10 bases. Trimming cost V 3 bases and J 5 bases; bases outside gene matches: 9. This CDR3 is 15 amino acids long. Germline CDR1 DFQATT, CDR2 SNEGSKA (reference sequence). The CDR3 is CSASFLAGDLETQYF. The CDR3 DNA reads TGCAGTGCTAGTTTCCTAGCGGGAGACTTGGAGACCCAGTACTTC.

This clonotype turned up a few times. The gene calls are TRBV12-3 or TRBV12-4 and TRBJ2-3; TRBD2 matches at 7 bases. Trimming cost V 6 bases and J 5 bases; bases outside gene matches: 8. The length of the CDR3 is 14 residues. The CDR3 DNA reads TGTGCCAGCAGCCGGGAGGACGTTGAAGATACGCAGTATTTT. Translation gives CASSREDVEDTQYF.